A selection of T cell receptor beta chains follows, all from one sample in a study of blood T cell repertoires in COVID-19. Sequenced by immunoSEQ multiplex PCR; TCRdb stores in-frame clones only, minus some. The repertoire holds tens of thousands of clones, with 80% to 95% as singletons. The sequenced sample consisted of peripheral blood. These receptors were obtained from a man older than 75 with acute or convalescent COVID-19. The CDR3 runs from the conserved cysteine through the conserved F or W. D genes are given only for firm matches. Some rows mark clone size as missing; the rest say once, few, many or name a class of expanded clone.

D | J | size | V | DNA | CDR3
TRBD1 | TRBJ2-5 | - | TRBV3-1/TRBV3-2 | TGTGCCAGCAGCCAACCGACAGGGGGGAGGCAAGAGACCCAGTACTTC | CASSQPTGGRQETQYF
TRBD1 | TRBJ2-2 | - | TRBV12-5 | TGTGCTAGTGGTTTGCTGACAGGGGGGACCGGGGAGCTGTTTTTT | CASGLLTGGTGELFF
TRBD1 | TRBJ2-1 | - | TRBV3-1/TRBV3-2 | TGTGCCAGCAGCCGTCCCGGGACAGGGCTCGATGAGCAGTTCTTC | CASSRPGTGLDEQFF
- | TRBJ1-6 | - | TRBV2 | TGTGCCAGCACCCTGAGGGTACAGTCAAATTCACCCCTCCACTTT | CASTLRVQSNSPLHF
- | TRBJ1-1 | - | TRBV30 | TGTGCCTGGAGCGCCCAGAGGGAGACTGAAGCTTTCTTT | CAWSAQRETEAFF
- | TRBJ2-7 | once | TRBV7-2 | TGTGCCAGCAGCCCGACCCCGACTAGAGCAGGCGAGCAGTACTTC | CASSPTPTRAGEQYF
TRBD1 | TRBJ2-7 | - | TRBV4-1 | TGCGCCAGCAGCCAAGAGGGACAGAAGGGCTACGAGCAGTACTTC | CASSQEGQKGYEQYF
- | TRBJ2-7 | - | TRBV12-2 | TGTGCAAGTCGCTTTACTAGCGGTCACGAGCAGTACTTC | CASRFTSGHEQYF
- | TRBJ2-6 | - | TRBV5-1 | TGCGCCAGCAGCCAAGACGAGGTCTCTGGGGCCAACGTCCTGACTTTC | CASSQDEVSGANVLTF
TRBD1 | TRBJ1-1 | - | TRBV5-1 | TGCGCCAGCAGCCTGAGCCCCGGGACAGGGGGTAGGGGTGCTGAAGCTTTCTTT | CASSLSPGTGGRGAEAFF
- | TRBJ1-2 | - | TRBV12-3/TRBV12-4 | TGTGCCAGCAGCCGGACAGTGTATGGCTACACCTTC | CASSRTVYGYTF
TRBD1 | TRBJ1-1 | - | TRBV6-5 | TGTGCCACAGGGGGGCGAGAGACTGAAGCTTTCTTT | CATGGRETEAFF
TRBD2 | TRBJ2-2 | - | TRBV7-8 | TGTGCCAGCAGCTTAAGACTAGCGGGGGCTAACACCGGGGAGCTGTTTTTT | CASSLRLAGANTGELFF
- | TRBJ2-6 | - | TRBV29-1 | TGCAGCGCCTCGGAGGGGGCCAACGTCCTGACTTTC | CSASEGANVLTF
TRBD2 | TRBJ2-1 | - | TRBV7-3 | TGTGCCAGCAGCGAGTATAGCGGGGGGACCTACAATGAGCAGTTCTTC | CASSEYSGGTYNEQFF
- | TRBJ1-3 | once | TRBV2 | TGTGCCAGCAGCCTCAAGCCGACAGGCCGCTCTGGAAACACCATATATTTT | CASSLKPTGRSGNTIYF
- | TRBJ2-1 | - | TRBV5-1 | TGCGCCAGCAGGTTCCCTAGCTCCTACAATGAGCAGTTCTTC | CASRFPSSYNEQFF
- | TRBJ2-7 | once | TRBV2 | TGTGCCAGCAGTGACGTAGCGATTAATGCCTACGAGCAGTACTTC | CASSDVAINAYEQYF
- | TRBJ2-1 | - | TRBV19 | TGTGCCAGTAGTAGCCGGCAGGGAATTATCAATGAGCAGTTCTTC | CASSSRQGIINEQFF
- | TRBJ1-2 | - | TRBV7-9 | TGTGCCAGCAGCCACGAAGAGGGTGGCTACACCTTC | CASSHEEGGYTF
TRBD1 | TRBJ2-2 | - | TRBV2 | TGTGCCAGCAGCCACGGACAGGGGCGGGGCGGGGAGCTGTTTTTT | CASSHGQGRGGELFF
- | TRBJ1-1 | - | TRBV6-4 | TGTGCCAGCAGGCAAAGGGCAGGGTTTTCGAACACTGAAGCTTTCTTT | CASRQRAGFSNTEAFF
- | TRBJ2-2 | once | TRBV7-2 | TGTGCCAGCAGCTTAGGGACTGCGGCTACCGGGGAGCTGTTTTTT | CASSLGTAATGELFF
TRBD1 | TRBJ1-1 | - | TRBV19 | TGTGCCAGTACCCCTCGGACAGGTCGGGACACTGAAGCTTTCTTT | CASTPRTGRDTEAFF
- | TRBJ2-1 | - | TRBV7-9 | TGTGCCAGCAGCTTCGGCGGGGCCGGGGCTAGGCAGTTCTTC | CASSFGGAGARQFF
- | TRBJ1-6 | - | TRBV19 | TGTGCCAGTAGTATAGTAGGGGATAATTCACCCCTCCACTTT | CASSIVGDNSPLHF
TRBD1 | TRBJ2-7 | - | TRBV20-1 | TGCAGTGCTAGTCGGCAGGGGGCACGAGAGCAGTACTTC | CSASRQGAREQYF
- | TRBJ1-1 | - | TRBV5-1 | TGCGCCAGCAGCTGGGGACACTCGAACACTGAAGCTTTCTTT | CASSWGHSNTEAFF
TRBD1 | TRBJ1-5 | - | TRBV18 | TGTGCCAGCTCATGGACAGGGGACAATCAGCCCCAGCATTTT | CASSWTGDNQPQHF
- | TRBJ1-2 | - | TRBV7-9 | TGTGCCAGCAGCTTAGACCGGTCTGGGAGCTATGGCTACACCTTC | CASSLDRSGSYGYTF
TRBD1 | TRBJ2-7 | - | TRBV5-4 | TGTGCCAGCAGCTTGGGACGGACAGGACTCTACGAGCAGTACTTC | CASSLGRTGLYEQYF
- | TRBJ1-4 | - | TRBV5-4 | TGTGCCAGCAGCTTAGGAGGGGCTGCTAATGAAAAACTGTTTTTT | CASSLGGAANEKLFF
TRBD1 | TRBJ2-5 | - | TRBV7-2 | TGTGCCAGCAGAAGGGGGACAGGGGAAGAGACCCAGTACTTC | CASRRGTGEETQYF
- | TRBJ2-5 | - | TRBV5-4 | TGTGCCAGCAGCTCTGTCGGAGGAGGAGAGACCCAGTACTTC | CASSSVGGGETQYF
TRBD1 | TRBJ2-7 | - | TRBV27 | TGTGCCAGCAGTGCCCGACAGGGGGCCTACGAGCAGTACTTC | CASSARQGAYEQYF
- | TRBJ1-5 | - | TRBV14 | TGTGCCAGCCGGTCCGGTTCCAATCAGCCCCAGCATTTT | CASRSGSNQPQHF
- | TRBJ1-2 | once | TRBV5-1 | TGCGCCAGCAGCCCGGACAGTAACTATGGCTACACCTTC | CASSPDSNYGYTF
TRBD1 | TRBJ1-1 | - | TRBV2 | TGTGCCAGCAACAGGGGGCAAACTGAAGCTTTCTTT | CASNRGQTEAFF
TRBD1 | TRBJ2-5 | - | TRBV5-1 | TGCGCCAGCAGCTCAGGACAGGAAGAGACCCAGTACTTC | CASSSGQEETQYF
TRBD1 | TRBJ1-6 | - | TRBV30 | TGTGCCTGGAGAGAAAACAGGGGTACCTATAATTCACCCCTCCACTTT | CAWRENRGTYNSPLHF
- | TRBJ2-7 | - | TRBV7-2 | TGTGCCAGCATCAACAGGGCTAGCTCCTACGAGCAGTACTTC | CASINRASSYEQYF
- | TRBJ2-5 | - | TRBV7-6 | TGTGCCAGCAGCTTAAAGGGAGGCCCACAAGAGACCCAGTACTTC | CASSLKGGPQETQYF
TRBD1 | TRBJ1-4 | - | TRBV7-2 | TGTGCCAGCAGCTTCTTCTCGACAGGGTCGGGGGAAAAACTGTTTTTT | CASSFFSTGSGEKLFF
TRBD1 | TRBJ2-2 | - | TRBV6-5 | TGTGCCAGCAGTTACGAATACAGGGGTACCGGGGAGCTGTTTTTT | CASSYEYRGTGELFF
- | TRBJ2-5 | - | TRBV3-1/TRBV3-2 | TGTGCCAGCAGCCAAGGAGGTACTTTTGTAGAGACCCAGTACTTC | CASSQGGTFVETQYF
- | TRBJ2-7 | - | TRBV7-8 | TGTGCCAGCAGCTTAGATAACAGGTTAGCGGTCGAGCAGTACTTC | CASSLDNRLAVEQYF
- | TRBJ1-6 | - | TRBV6-5 | TGTGCCAGCAGTTACTCGACTTCGTTTATGAAGGAGCCCCTCCACTTT | CASSYSTSFMKEPLHF
TRBD1 | TRBJ1-2 | - | TRBV6-6 | TGTGCCAGCAGTTTCGGACAGGGTAGTGGCTACACCTTC | CASSFGQGSGYTF
- | TRBJ2-1 | - | TRBV19 | TGTGCCAGTAAAGGGCTCGGGAGCTCCTACAATGAGCAGTTCTTC | CASKGLGSSYNEQFF
TRBD2 | TRBJ2-3 | once | TRBV5-1 | TGCGCCAGCCGCCCGTTTAGCGGGGGGCCCACAGATACGCAGTATTTT | CASRPFSGGPTDTQYF
TRBD1 | TRBJ1-1 | - | TRBV7-9 | TGTGCCAGCAGCTTACCCCGGGACAGAAACACTGAAGCTTTCTTT | CASSLPRDRNTEAFF
TRBD1 | TRBJ1-2 | - | TRBV6-5 | TGTGCCAGCAGTACCCAGGGGGTAAACTATGGCTACACCTTC | CASSTQGVNYGYTF
TRBD1 | TRBJ1-2 | - | TRBV5-8 | TGTGCCAGCAGCTTTCGGGGAGACAGGGTCTATGGCTACACCTTC | CASSFRGDRVYGYTF
- | TRBJ2-3 | - | TRBV11-2 | TGTGCCAGCAGCTTCGGGATAGAGACAGATACGCAGTATTTT | CASSFGIETDTQYF